This T cell receptor (beta chain) appears in the sequencing data of a study of cytomegalovirus exposure and HLA in healthy donors. Remarks on this clone: The target antigen is unknown.

PCR employed 60 Vbeta and 13 Jbeta primers. Per the authors' pipeline: An analysis that came later counted 80 million or so unique TCR beta chains, approximately 10 million shared. Some clones are missing from TCRdb's copy, which holds only in-frame ones; the method was immunoSEQ multiplex PCR. Clonal size and the V and J genes are those of that table, whereas D and trimming came from the DNA. The sample lists approximately 200,000 clones; 82% were seen once. Study results and limitations: An analysis done earlier found most TCR beta V segments productive about 87% or about 30% of the time.

CDR3 size: 15 residues. V lost 4 bases, J lost 7 bases, and 12 bases stayed unmatched. CDR1 SGHNT and CDR2 YYREEE come from the germline V gene (reference sequence). The receptor was isolated from a boy aged 2-15 years in good health and CMV-seronegative. The V gene is TRBV5-4, the J gene TRBJ1-1; 8 bases line up with TRBD1. The sample comprised PBMCs. CDR3 in amino acids: CASSHQQGGTVEAFF. In DNA form, the CDR3 reads TGTGCCAGCAGCCACCAACAGGGGGGTACGGTTGAAGCTTTCTTT.